What follows are 24 T cell receptor beta chains derived from one specimen sequenced in a study of shared clonotypes between healthy human individuals. This table comes from immunoSEQ multiplex PCR, and its TCRdb copy is limited to in-frame clones, with some not included. The data contain over a million clones, 96% of them seen just once; the ten biggest clones take up 0.95% to 1.5%. The sample taken for sequencing was naive CD4+ T cells sorted from blood. The subset denotes: CD45RA+ positively selected. These receptors came from a man aged 25-40 years in good health.

V gene TRBV29-1 combines with J gene TRBJ2-1; D perhaps matches TRBD1 (6 bases). The CDR3 is made up of 14 amino acids. The germline V gene has CDR1 SQVTM and CDR2 ANQGSEA. Trimming removed 5 bases at V and 4 bases at J, with 15 bases between. CDR3 loop: CSVPGRTEYNEQFF. The CDR3 nucleotides read TGCAGCGTTCCGGGGCGGACAGAGTACAATGAGCAGTTCTTC.

The CDR3: CASSFPGVRRGYTF. The CDR3 bases are TGTGCCAGCAGTTTTCCCGGGGTAAGACGAGGCTACACCTTC. This sequence joins TRBV28 and TRBJ1-2; D is ambiguous. The CDR3 covers 14 residues. The V gene lost 3 bases and the J gene lost 8 bases, with 16 bases spanning the gap. The germline V gene has CDR1 MDHEN and CDR2 SYDVKM.

The V and J genes are TRBV7-2 and TRBJ2-7, with TRBD1 matching over 9 bases. Germline assignment: CDR1 SGHTA and CDR2 FQGNSA. V was pared by 3 bases and J by 7 bases, with 7 bases of the junction left unmatched. This CDR3 region has 14 residues. CDR3 DNA sequence: TGTGCCAGCAGCTTTGGACAGGGGCTGGGTGAGCAGTACTTC. It codes for CASSFGQGLGEQYF.

The V gene is TRBV5-8, the J gene TRBJ1-1; tentative D call: TRBD1 (5 bases). CDR1 and CDR2 from the germline V gene are SGHTS and YDEGEE. This CDR3 spans 14 amino acids. The V end lost 2 bases, the J end lost 5 bases, and 13 bases lay between the germline ends. In DNA form, the CDR3 reads TGTGCCAGCAGCTTAGGGACCCGGGGGACTGAAGCTTTCTTT. Translated, it gives CASSLGTRGTEAFF.

The chain couples TRBV7-9 to TRBJ1-3; D gene ambiguous. This CDR3 is built from 14 residues. Trimming took 10 bases from V and 4 from J, leaving 17 bases between them. Germline lookup yields CDR1 SEHNR and CDR2 FQNEAQ (reference sequence). As DNA, the CDR3 is TGTGCCACCCTGGACGGAGGTCCAGGAAACACCATATATTTT. Translation: CATLDGGPGNTIYF.

V usage is TRBV6-6 and J usage is TRBJ2-7, with TRBD2 matching over 7 bases. The germline CDR1 and CDR2 sequences are MNHNY and SVGAGI (reference sequence). Trimming took 6 bases from V and 2 from J; bases not matched to a gene: 7. The CDR3 contains 14 residues. The CDR3 DNA reads TGTGCCAGCAGCTTTGGCCGGGGGGCCTACGAGCAGTACTTC. As protein: CASSFGRGAYEQYF.

This clone was picked up one time. The chain recombines TRBV10-3 with TRBJ2-7, with 7 bases fitting TRBD2. The germline gives CDR1 ENHRY, CDR2 SYGVKD. The CDR3 spans 13 residues. J lost 6 bases, V lost 10 bases, and 12 bases had no gene match. In nucleotides, the CDR3 is TGTGCCACCGTAGCGGGTGGAGGTGGCGAGCAGTACTTC. Amino acids: CATVAGGGGEQYF.

This clone was observed a single time. This chain connects TRBV5-1 to TRBJ2-7; 14 bases are shared with TRBD2. Germline CDR1 reads SGHRS; CDR2 reads YFSETQ. The CDR3 runs to 16 residues. J gave up 5 bases and V 6 bases, and 10 bases lay outside the gene matches. The CDR3 coding sequence is TGCGCCAGCACCAGGACTAGCGGGAGGATTCACCACGAGCAGTACTTC. Translated: CASTRTSGRIHHEQYF. The full variable domain, completed using reference TRBV5-1 and TRBJ2-7, is KAGVTQTPRYLIKTRGQQVTLSCSPISGHRSVSWYQQTPGQGLQFLFEYFSETQRNKGNFPGRFSGRQFSNSRSEMNVSTLELGDSALYLCASTRTSGRIHHEQYFGPGTRLTVT.

Written as DNA, the CDR3 is TGTGCCAGCAAAAGGGACAGGGGAATCACCGGGGAGCTGTTTTTT. Translation gives CASKRDRGITGELFF. J is TRBJ2-2 and V is TRBV6-4, with 10 bases that match TRBD1. Germline V lookup: CDR1 MRHNA, CDR2 SNTAGT. The CDR3 sequence is 15 residues long. Trimming took 7 bases from V and 4 from J; bases not matched to a gene: 6.

The gene calls are TRBV5-1 and TRBJ2-6; D remains unclear. CDR1 is SGHRS and CDR2 is YFSETQ in the germline V gene. V was pared by 4 bases and J by 0 bases, with 17 bases between. CDR3 length equals 18 residues. The CDR3 nucleotides are TGCGCCAGCAGCCCGATCTTCCCCGGTAGCTCTGGGGCCAACGTCCTGACTTTC. Translation: CASSPIFPGSSGANVLTF.

The rearrangement links TRBV2 to TRBJ1-2; D unresolved. The V and J ends lost 0 bases and 4 bases respectively, with 15 bases between them. Germline CDR1 is SNHLY and CDR2 is FYNNEI. This CDR3 spans 16 amino acids. The CDR3 sequence is CASSEALSGLFYGYTF. CDR3 sequence (DNA): TGTGCCAGCAGTGAAGCGCTGTCTGGGCTCTTCTATGGCTACACCTTC.

This chain connects TRBV11-3 to TRBJ2-2; D remains unclear. V lost 2 bases, J lost 7 bases, and 8 bases lay in between. Germline V CDR1 and CDR2: SGHNT, YENEEA. The CDR3 covers 13 residues. CDR3 residues: CASSLMGGGELFF. CDR3 sequence (DNA): TGTGCCAGCAGCTTAATGGGTGGCGGGGAGCTGTTTTTT. Variable domain in full (rest from reference TRBV11-3 and TRBJ2-2): EAGVVQSPRYKIIEKKQPVAFWCNPISGHNTLYWYLQNLGQGPELLIRYENEEAVDDSQLPKDRFSAERLKGVDSTLKIQPAELGDSAVYLCASSLMGGGELFFGEGSRLTVL.

J is TRBJ2-7 and V is TRBV18, with unresolved D. The CDR3 consists of 19 residues. Trimming removed 0 bases at V and 3 bases at J, with 24 bases between. Per the germline V gene, CDR1 is KGHSH and CDR2 is LQKENI. CDR3 sequence reads: CASSPPPSKSKGGLYEQYF. The DNA for the CDR3 is TGTGCCAGCTCACCACCCCCTAGTAAGTCGAAAGGTGGTCTCTACGAGCAGTACTTC.

This chain uses TRBV7-9 with TRBJ2-1; 11 nucleotides agree with TRBD2. Germline trimming cut 3 bases from V and 2 bases from J; bases unmatched to any gene: 12. The germline V gene encodes CDR1 SEHNR and CDR2 FQNEAQ (reference sequence). The CDR3 runs 19 residues. The CDR3 loop is CASSFRGLAGGPTYNEQFF. CDR3 sequence (DNA): TGTGCCAGCAGCTTCCGAGGGCTAGCGGGAGGTCCCACCTACAATGAGCAGTTCTTC.

This clone has only one observation. The chain carries TRBV18 and TRBJ2-3, with a possible D match to TRBD2 (5 bases). The germline V and J ends were trimmed by 0 bases and 1 base, with 14 bases remaining between them. The CDR3 sequence is 17 residues long. Germline lookup yields CDR1 KGHSH and CDR2 LQKENI. In nucleotides, the CDR3 is TGTGCCAGCTCACCACCCACAACTAGTACGGGCACAGATACGCAGTATTTT. Amino acid sequence: CASSPPTTSTGTDTQYF.

This sequence joins TRBV11-2 and TRBJ1-1, with a possible D match to TRBD1 (6 bases). This CDR3 contains 13 residues. V lost 0 bases and J lost 13, with 15 bases in between. Germline-derived CDR1 and CDR2 are SGHAT and FQNNGV. The CDR3 DNA sequence: TGTGCCAGCAGCTTAGATGGGGGGCGGGTTGTTTTCTTT. Protein sequence: CASSLDGGRVVFF.

This clone was seen once. The rearrangement uses TRBV27 and TRBJ1-3; 8 nucleotides line up with TRBD1. There are 14 residues in the CDR3. Germline CDR1 MNHEY, CDR2 SMNVEV (reference sequence). The V and J ends lost 6 bases and 7 bases, in that order; junction bases with no gene match: 8. CDR3 loop: CASSKQGVGNTIYF. In DNA form, the CDR3 reads TGTGCCAGCAGCAAACAGGGGGTCGGGAACACCATATATTTT.

On this clone itself: The same CDR3 can be traced to other DNA sequences in this sample. The V and J genes are TRBV10-3 and TRBJ2-1; D possibly uses TRBD1 or TRBD2 (5 bases each). The V gene lost 4 bases and the J gene lost 0 bases, with 7 bases spanning the gap. The V gene's germline CDR1 is ENHRY and CDR2 SYGVKD. This CDR3 region has 14 residues. The CDR3 here is CAISGGDSYNEQFF. CDR3 bases: TGTGCCATCAGTGGAGGGGACTCCTACAATGAGCAGTTCTTC.

The chain is built from TRBV9 and TRBJ1-2; the D is unclear. Trimming removed 3 bases at V and 3 bases at J, with 21 bases between. The germline gives CDR1 SGDLS, CDR2 YYNGEE. The CDR3 totals 17 residues. The CDR3 here is CASSANQGPPGDYGYTF. DNA for the CDR3: TGTGCCAGCAGCGCCAATCAAGGGCCCCCCGGAGACTATGGCTACACCTTC.

V is TRBV10-3 and J is TRBJ2-1, with TRBD2 matching over 7 bases. Germline V gene data show CDR1 as ENHRY and CDR2 as SYGVKD. The CDR3 loop spans 16 amino acids. Trimming at V came to 2 bases and at J to 0 bases, leaving 4 bases not matched to a gene. Written as DNA, the CDR3 is TGTGCCATCAGTGAGGGACTAGGTAGCTCCTACAATGAGCAGTTCTTC. This codes for CAISEGLGSSYNEQFF.

In its sample, this clone was seen once. The CDR3 sequence is CASSHSGRAKQYF. The CDR3 DNA follows: TGTGCCAGCAGCCATAGCGGGAGGGCAAAGCAGTACTTC. The chain has TRBV14 and TRBJ2-7; 11 positions agree with TRBD2. The V gene end was trimmed by 3 bases and the J gene end by 8 bases; junction bases not matched to a gene: 3. CDR1 and CDR2 (germline): SGHDN, FVKESK. This CDR3 spans 13 amino acids. Complete variable domain (other parts from reference TRBV14 and TRBJ2-7): EAGVTQFPSHSVIEKGQTVTLRCDPISGHDNLYWYRRVMGKEIKFLLHFVKESKQDESGMPNNRFLAERTGGTYSTLKVQPAELEDSGVYFCASSHSGRAKQYFGPGTRLTVT.

The chain links TRBV28 to TRBJ1-1; TRBD1 agrees at 7 bases. This CDR3 is built from 15 residues. With 3 bases clipped from V and 4 bases from J, the junction kept 8 bases outside the gene matches. Germline values: CDR1 MDHEN, CDR2 SYDVKM. The CDR3 here is CASSFEQGLLTEAFF. The CDR3, as DNA: TGTGCCAGCAGTTTCGAACAGGGGCTCCTCACTGAAGCTTTCTTT.

CDR3: CASSLRGRTDTQYF. Here the CDR3 DNA reads TGTGCCAGCAGCCTACGCGGGAGAACAGATACGCAGTATTTT. The chain joins TRBV5-6 to TRBJ2-3, with TRBD2 identical over 7 bases. This CDR3 comprises 14 residues. Per germline, CDR1 SGHDT and CDR2 YYEEEE. The J segment lost 3 bases and the V segment lost 4 bases, leaving 5 bases of the junction unmatched.

J is TRBJ2-1 and V is TRBV5-5; D may correspond to TRBD1 or TRBD2 (5 bases each). CDR1 and CDR2 (germline): SGHKS, YYEKEE (reference sequence). The CDR3 runs to 13 residues. Between the trimmed V and J ends, which lost 3 bases and 7 bases, there was a span of 11 bases. The CDR3 spells CASSSGPNNEQFF. CDR3 bases: TGTGCCAGCAGCTCGGGACCGAATAATGAGCAGTTCTTC.